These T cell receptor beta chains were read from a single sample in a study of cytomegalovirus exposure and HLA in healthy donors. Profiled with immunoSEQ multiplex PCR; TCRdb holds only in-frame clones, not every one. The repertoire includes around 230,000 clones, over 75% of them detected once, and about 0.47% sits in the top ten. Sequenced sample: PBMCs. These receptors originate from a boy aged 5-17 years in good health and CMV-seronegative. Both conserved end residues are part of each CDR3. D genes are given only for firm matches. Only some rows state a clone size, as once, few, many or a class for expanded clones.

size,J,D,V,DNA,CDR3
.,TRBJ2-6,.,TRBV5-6,TGTGCCAGCAGCTTGGTAAACTCTGGGGCCAACGTCCTGACTTTC,CASSLVNSGANVLTF
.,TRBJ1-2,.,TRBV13,TGTGCCAGCAGCGCTATTGGTCAGCGGGGGCACTATGGCTACACCTTC,CASSAIGQRGHYGYTF
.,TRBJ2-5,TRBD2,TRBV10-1,TGCGCCAGCAGTCCTAGCGGCCAAGAGACCCAGTACTTC,CASSPSGQETQYF
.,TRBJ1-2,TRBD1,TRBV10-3,TGTGCCACCCAAACCGGGACAGGGCCTTATGGCTACACCTTC,CATQTGTGPYGYTF
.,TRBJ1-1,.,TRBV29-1,TGCAGCGTCCCCCGAGGGGGGGCTCACACTGAAGCTTTCTTT,CSVPRGGAHTEAFF
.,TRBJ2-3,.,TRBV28,TGTGCCAGCAGTTGGGCCCAGGGTGCCCAAGATACGCAGTATTTT,CASSWAQGAQDTQYF
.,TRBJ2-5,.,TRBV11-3,TGTGCCAGCAGCTCAGGTGGTGTCCGGGAGACCCAGTACTTC,CASSSGGVRETQYF
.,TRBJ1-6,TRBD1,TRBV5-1,TGCGCCAGCAGTTTTGACAGGGCTTCGTCACCCCTCCACTTT,CASSFDRASSPLHF
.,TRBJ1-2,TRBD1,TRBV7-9,TGTGCCAGCAGCTTAGCGGTACAGGGGGCGCCCCCTTATGGCTACACCTTC,CASSLAVQGAPPYGYTF
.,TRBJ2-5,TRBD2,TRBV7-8,TGTGCCAGCAGCTTAGCAAATAGCGGGAGGAACCAAGAGACCCAGTACTTC,CASSLANSGRNQETQYF
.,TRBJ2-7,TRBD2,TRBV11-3,TGTGCCAGCAGCTTAGGCACATCTAGCGGGAGCTCCTACGAGCAGTACTTC,CASSLGTSSGSSYEQYF
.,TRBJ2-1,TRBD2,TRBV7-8,TGTGCCAGCAGCAACAGACTAGCGGCCCTCAATGAGCAGTTCTTC,CASSNRLAALNEQFF
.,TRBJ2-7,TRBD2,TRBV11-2,TGTGCCAGCAGCGAACCACCCCTACTAGCGGGGATCTACGAGCAGTACTTC,CASSEPPLLAGIYEQYF
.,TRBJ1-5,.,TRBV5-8,TGTGCCAGCAGCTTGGACAGTAGCAATCAGCCCCAGCATTTT,CASSLDSSNQPQHF
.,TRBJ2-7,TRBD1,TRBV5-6,TGTGCCAGCAGCTTCGGGACAGGACTATACGAGCAGTACTTC,CASSFGTGLYEQYF
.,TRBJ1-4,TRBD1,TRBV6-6,TGTGCCAGCAGTTTACAGGGGCCAACTAATGAAAAACTGTTTTTT,CASSLQGPTNEKLFF
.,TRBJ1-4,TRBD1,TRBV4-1,TGCGCCAGCAGCCAAGGGGTGAGGGGGCGCACTAATGAAAAACTGTTTTTT,CASSQGVRGRTNEKLFF
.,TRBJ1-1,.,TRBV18,TGTGCCAGCTCACCGTTACTGCCCGGGACACTGAACACTGAAGCTTTCTTT,CASSPLLPGTLNTEAFF
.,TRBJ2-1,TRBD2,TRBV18,TGTGCCAGCTCACCACAAGGCGGGGGTTACAATGAGCAGTTCTTC,CASSPQGGGYNEQFF
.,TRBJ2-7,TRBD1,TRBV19,TGTGCCAGTAGTATAGAGGGACAGGGAACGAATGAGCAGTACTTC,CASSIEGQGTNEQYF
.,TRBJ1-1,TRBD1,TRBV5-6,TGTGCCAGCAGCAAGTACCCGACAGGGTACACTGAAGCTTTCTTT,CASSKYPTGYTEAFF
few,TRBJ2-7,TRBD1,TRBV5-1,TGCGCCAGCAGCTTGGCCTGGCGGGGACAGGGGTCCGAGCAGTACTTC,CASSLAWRGQGSEQYF
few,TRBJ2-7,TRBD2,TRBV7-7,TGTGCCAGCAGCCCTCTAGCGGGAGTGACCTACGAGCAGTACTTC,CASSPLAGVTYEQYF
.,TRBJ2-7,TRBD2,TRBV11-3,TGTGCCAGCAGCTTAGGCGGGGCGGGGGGCTACGAGCAGTACTTC,CASSLGGAGGYEQYF
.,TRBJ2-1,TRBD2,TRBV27,TGTGCCAGCGAGGCTCCTAGCGGGAGGGCCGTCCATGAGCAGTTCTTC,CASEAPSGRAVHEQFF
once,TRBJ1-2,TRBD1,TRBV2,TGTGCCAGCAGTGCGGGACAGGGGGTTTATGGCTACACCTTC,CASSAGQGVYGYTF
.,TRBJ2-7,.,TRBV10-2,TGCGCCAGCAGTGTCGAACGTGTAACACAGGGATCCGAGCAGTACTTC,CASSVERVTQGSEQYF
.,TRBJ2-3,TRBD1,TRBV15,TGTGCCACCAGCAGAGGGGACAGGGGCATGGATACGCAGTATTTT,CATSRGDRGMDTQYF
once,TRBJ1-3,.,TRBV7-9,TGTGCCAGCAGCCAACTCCCGCTTGGCTCTGGAAACACCATATATTTT,CASSQLPLGSGNTIYF
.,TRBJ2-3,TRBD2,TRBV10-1,TGCGCCAGCAGTCTGGGACTAGCACGGACAGATACGCAGTATTTT,CASSLGLARTDTQYF
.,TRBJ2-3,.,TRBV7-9,TGTGCCAGCAGCTCGGACCCTGCTAGGGGAGATACGCAGTATTTT,CASSSDPARGDTQYF
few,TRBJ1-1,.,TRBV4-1,TGCGCCAGCAGCCCCGGGGGGCCCACTGAAGCTTTCTTT,CASSPGGPTEAFF
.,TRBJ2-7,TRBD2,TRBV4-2,TGTGCCAGCAGCCAACCCCGAACCGGGACTATCGTCACCCACGAGCAGTACTTC,CASSQPRTGTIVTHEQYF
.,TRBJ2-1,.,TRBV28,TGTGCCAGCAGCCTGGGGCAGGTCCCCTACAATGAGCAGTTCTTC,CASSLGQVPYNEQFF